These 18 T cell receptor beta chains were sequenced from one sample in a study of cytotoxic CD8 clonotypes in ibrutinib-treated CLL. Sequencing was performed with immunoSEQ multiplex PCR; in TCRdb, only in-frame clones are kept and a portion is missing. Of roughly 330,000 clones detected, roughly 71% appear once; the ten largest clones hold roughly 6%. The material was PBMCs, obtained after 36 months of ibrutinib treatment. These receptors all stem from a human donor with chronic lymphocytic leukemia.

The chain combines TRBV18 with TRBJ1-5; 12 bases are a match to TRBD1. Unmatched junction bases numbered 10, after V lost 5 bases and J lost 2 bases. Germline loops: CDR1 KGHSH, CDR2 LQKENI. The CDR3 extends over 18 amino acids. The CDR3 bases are TGTGCCAGCTCAAAGGGACAGGGGGCTAAGATGGGCAATCAGCCCCAGCATTTT. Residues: CASSKGQGAKMGNQPQHF.

CDR3 DNA: TGTGCCAGCAGCTTATCCAGGGGCGACACCGGGGAGCTGTTTTTT. Amino acids: CASSLSRGDTGELFF. The chain couples TRBV5-6 to TRBJ2-2; D is possibly TRBD1 (6 bases). Germline V CDR1 and CDR2: SGHDT, YYEEEE. The CDR3 sequence is 15 residues long. The V end lost 2 bases, the J end lost 3 bases, and 11 bases lay between the germline ends.

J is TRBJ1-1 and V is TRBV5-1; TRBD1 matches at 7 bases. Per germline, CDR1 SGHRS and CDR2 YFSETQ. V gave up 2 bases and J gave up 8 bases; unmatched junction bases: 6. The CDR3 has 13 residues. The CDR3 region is CASSFGTAPEAFF. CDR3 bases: TGCGCCAGCAGCTTTGGGACAGCCCCCGAAGCTTTCTTT.

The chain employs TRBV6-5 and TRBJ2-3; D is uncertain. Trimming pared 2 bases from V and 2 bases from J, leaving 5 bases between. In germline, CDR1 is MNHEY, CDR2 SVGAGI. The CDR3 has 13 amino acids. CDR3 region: CASSYRDTDTQYF. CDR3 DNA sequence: TGTGCCAGCAGTTACCGCGACACAGATACGCAGTATTTT.

CDR3 nucleotide sequence: TGTGCCAGCAGCCCCGGACAGGGAGAGACCCAGTACTTC. Translating gives CASSPGQGETQYF. V and J are TRBV5-4 and TRBJ2-5, with TRBD1 matching 8 bases. With V trimmed by 4 bases and J by 4 bases, 3 bases remained unmatched. Looked up from germline, CDR1 is SGHNT and CDR2 is YYREEE (reference sequence). This CDR3 has 13 residues.

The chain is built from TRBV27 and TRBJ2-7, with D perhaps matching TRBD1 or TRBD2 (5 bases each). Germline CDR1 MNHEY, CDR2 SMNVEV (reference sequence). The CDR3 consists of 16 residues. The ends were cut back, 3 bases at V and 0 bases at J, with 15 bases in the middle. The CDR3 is CASSFRMGPSSYEQYF. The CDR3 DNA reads TGTGCCAGCAGTTTTAGGATGGGACCGTCCTCCTACGAGCAGTACTTC.

DNA of the CDR3: TGTGCCAGCAGTATCCTACAGGGGGATCATGGAAACACCATATATTTT. Translated, it gives CASSILQGDHGNTIYF. The gene calls are TRBV28 and TRBJ1-3; 8 bases align to TRBD1. V was clipped by 5 bases and J by 3 bases; unmatched bases: 9. The CDR3 extends over 16 amino acids. Per germline, CDR1 MDHEN and CDR2 SYDVKM.

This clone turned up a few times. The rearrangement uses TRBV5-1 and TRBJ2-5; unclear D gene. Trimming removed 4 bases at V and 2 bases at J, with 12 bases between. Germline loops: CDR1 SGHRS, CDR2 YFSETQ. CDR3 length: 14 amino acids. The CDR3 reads CASSPSQVQETQYF. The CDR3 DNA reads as TGCGCCAGCAGCCCGTCCCAGGTTCAAGAGACCCAGTACTTC.

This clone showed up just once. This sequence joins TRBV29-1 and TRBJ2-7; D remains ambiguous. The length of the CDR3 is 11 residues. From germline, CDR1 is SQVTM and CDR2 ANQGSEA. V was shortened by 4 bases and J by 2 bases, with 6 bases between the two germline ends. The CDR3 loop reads CSVARAYEQYF. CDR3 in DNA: TGCAGCGTTGCGAGAGCCTACGAGCAGTACTTC.

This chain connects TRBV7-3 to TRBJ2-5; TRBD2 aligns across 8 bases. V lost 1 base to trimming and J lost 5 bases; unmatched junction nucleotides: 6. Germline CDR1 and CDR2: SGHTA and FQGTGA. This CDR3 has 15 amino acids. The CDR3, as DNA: TGTGCCAGCAGCTTAAACGGGCTAGCGGGTGAGACCCAGTACTTC. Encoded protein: CASSLNGLAGETQYF.

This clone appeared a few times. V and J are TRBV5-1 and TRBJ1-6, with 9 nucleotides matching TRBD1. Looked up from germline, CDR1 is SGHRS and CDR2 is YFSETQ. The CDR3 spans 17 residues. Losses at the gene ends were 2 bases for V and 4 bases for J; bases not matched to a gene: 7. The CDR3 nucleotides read TGCGCCAGCAGCTTCCGGGACAGGGCGTCTTATAATTCACCCCTCCACTTT. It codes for CASSFRDRASYNSPLHF.

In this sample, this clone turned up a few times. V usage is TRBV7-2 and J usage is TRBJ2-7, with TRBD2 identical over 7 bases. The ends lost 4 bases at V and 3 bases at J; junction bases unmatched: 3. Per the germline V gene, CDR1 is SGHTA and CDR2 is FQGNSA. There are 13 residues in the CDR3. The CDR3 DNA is TGTGCCAGCAGCTCTGGACTAGTCTACGAGCAGTACTTC. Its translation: CASSSGLVYEQYF.

CDR3 residues: CASSQVPTTRPYEQYF. In nucleotides, the CDR3 is TGCGCCAGCAGCCAAGTCCCAACTACACGACCCTACGAGCAGTACTTC. This chain links TRBV4-3 with TRBJ2-7, with D hard to call. The germline V gene encodes CDR1 LGHNA and CDR2 YSLEER. The ends were cut back, 1 base at V and 2 bases at J, with 15 bases in the middle. The CDR3 consists of 16 residues.

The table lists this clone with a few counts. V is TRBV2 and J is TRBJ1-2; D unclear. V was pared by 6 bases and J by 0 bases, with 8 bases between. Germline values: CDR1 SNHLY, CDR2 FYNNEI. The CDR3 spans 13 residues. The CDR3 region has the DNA TGTGCCAGCAGGAACACCACTAACTATGGCTACACCTTC. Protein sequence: CASRNTTNYGYTF.

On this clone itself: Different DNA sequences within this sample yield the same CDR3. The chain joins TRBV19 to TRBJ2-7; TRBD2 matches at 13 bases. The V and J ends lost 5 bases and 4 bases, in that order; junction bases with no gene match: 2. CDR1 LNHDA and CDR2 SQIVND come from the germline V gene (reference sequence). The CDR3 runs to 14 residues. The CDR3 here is CASSPGLAGYEQYF. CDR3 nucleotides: TGTGCCAGTAGTCCGGGACTAGCGGGGTACGAGCAGTACTTC.

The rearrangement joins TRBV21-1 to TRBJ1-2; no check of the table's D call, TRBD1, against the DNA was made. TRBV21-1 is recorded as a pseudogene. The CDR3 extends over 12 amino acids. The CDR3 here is CASSDSLYGYTF. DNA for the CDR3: TGTGCCAGCAGCGACAGCTTATATGGCTACACCTTC.

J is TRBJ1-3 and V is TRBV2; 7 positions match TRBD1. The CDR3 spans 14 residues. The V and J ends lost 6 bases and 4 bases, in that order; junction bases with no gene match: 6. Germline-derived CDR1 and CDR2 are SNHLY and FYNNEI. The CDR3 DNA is TGTGCCAGCAGCAAAGGGGGCTCCGGAAACACCATATATTTT. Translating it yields CASSKGGSGNTIYF.

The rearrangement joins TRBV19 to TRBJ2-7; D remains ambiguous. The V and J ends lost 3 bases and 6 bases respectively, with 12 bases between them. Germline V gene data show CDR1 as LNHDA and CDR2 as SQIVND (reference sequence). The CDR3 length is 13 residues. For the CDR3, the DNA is TGTGCCAGTAGTATCATCCTCTTTAGCGAGCAGTACTTC. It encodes CASSIILFSEQYF.